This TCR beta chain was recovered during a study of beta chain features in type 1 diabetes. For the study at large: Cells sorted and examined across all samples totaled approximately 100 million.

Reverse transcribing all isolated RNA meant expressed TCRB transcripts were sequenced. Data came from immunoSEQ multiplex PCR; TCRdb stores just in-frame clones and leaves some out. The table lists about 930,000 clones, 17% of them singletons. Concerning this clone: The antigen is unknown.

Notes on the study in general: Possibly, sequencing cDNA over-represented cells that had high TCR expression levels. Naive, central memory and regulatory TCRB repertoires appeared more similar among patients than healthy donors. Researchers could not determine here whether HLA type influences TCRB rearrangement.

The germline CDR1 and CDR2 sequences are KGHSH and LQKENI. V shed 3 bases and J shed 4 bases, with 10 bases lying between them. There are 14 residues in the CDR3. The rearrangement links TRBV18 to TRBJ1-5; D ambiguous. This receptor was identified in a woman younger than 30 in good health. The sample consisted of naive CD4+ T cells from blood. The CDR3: CASSPPGWNQPQHF. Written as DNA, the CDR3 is TGTGCCAGCTCACCCCCGGGGTGGAATCAGCCCCAGCATTTT.